This record concerns one T cell receptor beta chain sequence. What it binds is not known. Researchers ran the PCR with 60 Vbeta and 13 Jbeta primers. The method was immunoSEQ multiplex PCR; TCRdb's version includes in-frame clones alone and lacks a portion of them. The listing records about 77,000 clones. The V end lost 4 bases, the J end lost 1 base, and 13 bases lay between the germline ends. Germline V lookup: CDR1 SGHRS, CDR2 YFSETQ. CDR3 size: 15 residues. These data originate in a study of cytomegalovirus exposure and HLA in healthy donors. Whole-study results and caveats: In a later analysis, common viral pathogens appeared linked to several of the most significant clusters. The authors enumerated 150 to 200 TCR beta chains as linked to cytomegalovirus.

The source is a man aged 50-60 years in good health and CMV-seropositive. The chain links TRBV5-1 to TRBJ2-3, with a possible D match to TRBD2 (5 bases). Sequences were obtained from PBMCs. In DNA form, the CDR3 reads TGCGCCAGCAGCCCTTCGGTTAGCGGCACAGATACGCAGTATTTT. Translation gives CASSPSVSGTDTQYF.